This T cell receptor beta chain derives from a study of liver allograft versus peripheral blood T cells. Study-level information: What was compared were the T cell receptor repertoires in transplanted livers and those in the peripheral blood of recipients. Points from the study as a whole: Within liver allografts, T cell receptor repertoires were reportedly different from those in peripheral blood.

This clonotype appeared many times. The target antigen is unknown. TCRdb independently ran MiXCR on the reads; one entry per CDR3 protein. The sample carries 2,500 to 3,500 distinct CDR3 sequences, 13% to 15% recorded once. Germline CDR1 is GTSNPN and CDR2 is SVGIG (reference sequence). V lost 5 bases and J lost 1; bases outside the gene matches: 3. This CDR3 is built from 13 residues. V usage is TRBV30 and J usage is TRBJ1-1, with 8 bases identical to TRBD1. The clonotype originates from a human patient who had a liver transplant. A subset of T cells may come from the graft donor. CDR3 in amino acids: CAWETGANTEAFF. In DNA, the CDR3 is TGTGCCTGGGAGACAGGGGCGAACACTGAAGCTTTCTTT.